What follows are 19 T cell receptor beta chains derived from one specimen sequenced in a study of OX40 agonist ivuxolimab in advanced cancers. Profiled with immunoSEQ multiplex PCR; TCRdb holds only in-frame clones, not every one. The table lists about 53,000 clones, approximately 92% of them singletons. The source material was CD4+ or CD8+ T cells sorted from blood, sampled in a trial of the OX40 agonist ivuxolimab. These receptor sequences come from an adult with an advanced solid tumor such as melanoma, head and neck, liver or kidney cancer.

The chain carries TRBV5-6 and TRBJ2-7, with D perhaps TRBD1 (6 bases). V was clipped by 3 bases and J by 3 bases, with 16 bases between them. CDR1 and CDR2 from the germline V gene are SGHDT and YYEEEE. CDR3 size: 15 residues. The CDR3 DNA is TGTGCCAGCAGCTATCAACCGGGACACAACTACGAGCAGTACTTC. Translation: CASSYQPGHNYEQYF.

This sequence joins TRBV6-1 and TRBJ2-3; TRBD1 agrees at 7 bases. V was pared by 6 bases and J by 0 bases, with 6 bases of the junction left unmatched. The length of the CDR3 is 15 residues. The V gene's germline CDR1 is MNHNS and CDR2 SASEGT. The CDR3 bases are TGTGCCAGCAGATCTACGACAGGGAGCACAGATACGCAGTATTTT. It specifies CASRSTTGSTDTQYF.

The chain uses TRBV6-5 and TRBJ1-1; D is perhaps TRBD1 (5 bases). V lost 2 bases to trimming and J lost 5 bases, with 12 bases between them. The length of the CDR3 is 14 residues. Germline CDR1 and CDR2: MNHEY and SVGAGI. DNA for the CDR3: TGTGCCAGCAGTTACCGGGGGGAATGGACTGAAGCTTTCTTT. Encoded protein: CASSYRGEWTEAFF.

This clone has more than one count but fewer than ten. The CDR3 reads CSAEGTQTYEQYF. CDR3 in DNA: TGCAGCGCCGAGGGGACCCAAACCTACGAGCAGTACTTC. The chain joins TRBV29-1 to TRBJ2-7; D may be TRBD1 or TRBD2 (5 bases each). The CDR3 spans 13 residues. V was pared by 7 bases and J by 2 bases, with 15 bases between. Germline V gene sequence: CDR1 SQVTM, CDR2 ANQGSEA.

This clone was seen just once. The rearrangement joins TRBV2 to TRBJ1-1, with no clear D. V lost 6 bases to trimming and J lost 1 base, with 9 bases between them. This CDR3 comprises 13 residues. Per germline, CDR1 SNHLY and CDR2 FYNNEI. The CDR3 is CASRIGANTEAFF. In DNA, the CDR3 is TGTGCCAGCAGAATAGGCGCGAACACTGAAGCTTTCTTT.

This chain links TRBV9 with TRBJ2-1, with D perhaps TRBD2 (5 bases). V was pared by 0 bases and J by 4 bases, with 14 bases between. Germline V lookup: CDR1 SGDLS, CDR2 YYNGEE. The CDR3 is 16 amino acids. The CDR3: CASSVAERSPYNEQFF. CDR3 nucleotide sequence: TGTGCCAGCAGCGTAGCCGAGCGGAGCCCTTACAATGAGCAGTTCTTC.

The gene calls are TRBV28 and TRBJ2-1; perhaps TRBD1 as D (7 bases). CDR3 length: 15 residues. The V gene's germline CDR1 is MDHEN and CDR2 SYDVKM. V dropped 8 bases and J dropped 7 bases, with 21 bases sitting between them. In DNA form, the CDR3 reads TGTGCCAGCGGGGGGTCGGGGACAGTCCTGAATGAGCAGTTCTTC. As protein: CASGGSGTVLNEQFF.

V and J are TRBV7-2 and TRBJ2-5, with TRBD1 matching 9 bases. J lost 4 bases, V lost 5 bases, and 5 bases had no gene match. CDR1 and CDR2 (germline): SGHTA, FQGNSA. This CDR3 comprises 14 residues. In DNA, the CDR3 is TGTGCCAGCAGCCCGGGACAGGGAAGAGAGACCCAGTACTTC. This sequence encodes CASSPGQGRETQYF.

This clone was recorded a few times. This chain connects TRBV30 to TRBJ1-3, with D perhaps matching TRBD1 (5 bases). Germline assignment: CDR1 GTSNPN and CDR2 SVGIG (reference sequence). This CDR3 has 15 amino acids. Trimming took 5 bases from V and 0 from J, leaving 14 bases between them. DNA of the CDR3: TGTGCCTGGGATGCCGGGGACTTCTCTGGAAACACCATATATTTT. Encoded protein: CAWDAGDFSGNTIYF.

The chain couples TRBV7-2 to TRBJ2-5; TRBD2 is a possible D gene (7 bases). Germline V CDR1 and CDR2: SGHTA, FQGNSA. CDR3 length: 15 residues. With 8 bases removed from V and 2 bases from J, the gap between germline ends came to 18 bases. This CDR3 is CASATGGGVQETQYF. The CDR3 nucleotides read TGTGCCAGCGCCACGGGGGGCGGGGTTCAAGAGACCCAGTACTTC.

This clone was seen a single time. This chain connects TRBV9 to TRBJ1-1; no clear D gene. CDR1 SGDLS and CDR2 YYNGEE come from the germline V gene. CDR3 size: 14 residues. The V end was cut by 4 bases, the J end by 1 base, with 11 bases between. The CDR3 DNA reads TGTGCCAGCAGCCTTTCGGGTGCGAACACTGAAGCTTTCTTT. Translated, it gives CASSLSGANTEAFF.

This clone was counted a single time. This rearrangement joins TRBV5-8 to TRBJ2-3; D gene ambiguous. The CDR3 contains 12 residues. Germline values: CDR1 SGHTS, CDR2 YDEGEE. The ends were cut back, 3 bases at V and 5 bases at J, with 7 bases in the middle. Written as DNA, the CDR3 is TGTGCCAGCAGCTCGTCTTTAGATACGCAGTATTTT. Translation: CASSSSLDTQYF. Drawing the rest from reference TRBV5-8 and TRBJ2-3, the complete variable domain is EAGVTQSPTHLIKTRGQQATLRCSPISGHTSVYWYQQALGLGLQFLLWYDEGEERNRGNFPPRFSGRQFPNYSSELNVNALELEDSALYLCASSSSLDTQYFGPGTRLTVL.

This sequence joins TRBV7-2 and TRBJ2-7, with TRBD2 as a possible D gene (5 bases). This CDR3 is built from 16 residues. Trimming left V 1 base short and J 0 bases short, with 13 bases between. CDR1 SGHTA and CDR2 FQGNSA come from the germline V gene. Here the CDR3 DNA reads TGTGCCAGCAGCTTAGGTAGCGACGCGGTCTCCTACGAGCAGTACTTC. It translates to CASSLGSDAVSYEQYF.

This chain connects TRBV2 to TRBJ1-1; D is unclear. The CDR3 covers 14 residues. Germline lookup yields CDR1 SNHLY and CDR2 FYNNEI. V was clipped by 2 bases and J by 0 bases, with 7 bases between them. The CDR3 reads CASSEYQVNTEAFF. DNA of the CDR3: TGTGCCAGCAGTGAATATCAGGTGAACACTGAAGCTTTCTTT.

CDR3 sequence (DNA): TGTGCCAGCAGTCGCCAGATGGACACTGAAGCTTTCTTT. It translates to CASSRQMDTEAFF. The V and J genes are TRBV6-5 and TRBJ1-1; D not resolved. Looked up from germline, CDR1 is MNHEY and CDR2 is SVGAGI. CDR3 size: 13 residues. Trimming took off 5 bases at V and 3 bases at J, with 10 bases between the two ends.

DNA for the CDR3: TGTGCCAGTGAGGGCCAAGGGACGGTGAACACTGAAGCTTTCTTT. This codes for CASEGQGTVNTEAFF. The chain combines TRBV19 with TRBJ1-1; D possibly corresponds to TRBD1 (5 bases). Trimming took off 8 bases at V and 0 bases at J, with 16 bases between the two ends. The CDR3 loop spans 15 amino acids. Germline lookup yields CDR1 LNHDA and CDR2 SQIVND (reference sequence).

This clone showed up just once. CDR3: CASSREVNTEAFF. CDR3 coding DNA: TGCGCCAGCAGCCGCGAGGTGAACACTGAAGCTTTCTTT. This sequence joins TRBV5-1 and TRBJ1-1; D is unclear. Germline V gives CDR1 SGHRS, CDR2 YFSETQ. This CDR3 region has 13 residues. The ends were cut back, 4 bases at V and 0 bases at J, with 7 bases in the middle.

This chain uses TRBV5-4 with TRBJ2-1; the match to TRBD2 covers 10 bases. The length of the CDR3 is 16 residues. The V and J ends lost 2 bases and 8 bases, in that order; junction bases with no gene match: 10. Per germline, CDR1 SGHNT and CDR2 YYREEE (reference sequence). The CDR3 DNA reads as TGTGCCAGCAGCTTCCCCAGCGGGGGGGCGGGCGATGAGCAGTTCTTC. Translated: CASSFPSGGAGDEQFF. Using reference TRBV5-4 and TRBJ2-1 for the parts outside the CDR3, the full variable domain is ETGVTQSPTHLIKTRGQQVTLRCSSQSGHNTVSWYQQALGQGPQFIFQYYREEENGRGNFPPRFSGLQFPNYSSELNVNALELDDSALYLCASSFPSGGAGDEQFFGPGTRLTVL.

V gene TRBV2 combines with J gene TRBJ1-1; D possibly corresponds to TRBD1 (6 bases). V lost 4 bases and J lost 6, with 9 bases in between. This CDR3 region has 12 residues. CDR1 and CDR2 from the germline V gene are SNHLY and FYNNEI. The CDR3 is CASSGGGAEAFF. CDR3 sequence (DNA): TGTGCCAGCAGTGGAGGGGGTGCTGAAGCTTTCTTT.